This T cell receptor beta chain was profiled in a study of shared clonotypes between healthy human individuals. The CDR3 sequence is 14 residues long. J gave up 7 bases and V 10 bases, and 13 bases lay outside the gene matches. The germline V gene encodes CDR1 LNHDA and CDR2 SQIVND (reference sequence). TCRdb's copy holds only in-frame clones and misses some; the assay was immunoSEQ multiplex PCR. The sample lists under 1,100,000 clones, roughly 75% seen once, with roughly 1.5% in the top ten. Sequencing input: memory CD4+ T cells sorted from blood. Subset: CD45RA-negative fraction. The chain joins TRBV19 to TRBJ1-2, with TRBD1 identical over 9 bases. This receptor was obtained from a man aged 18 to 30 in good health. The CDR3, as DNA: TGTGCCATAAACGTGGGACAGGGAATTGGTGGCTACACCTTC. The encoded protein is CAINVGQGIGGYTF.